This T cell receptor beta chain was observed in a study of cytomegalovirus exposure and HLA in healthy donors. The CDR3 is 16 residues long. The germline gives CDR1 SGHDN, CDR2 FVKESK. As to this clone: Its antigen is currently unknown. An end of the junction differs from the germline gene, which may be a read error.

Researchers ran the PCR with 60 Vbeta and 13 Jbeta primers. Produced via immunoSEQ multiplex PCR; TCRdb's table is partial and in-frame only. The data show about 150,000 clones, about 85% seen once. Study results and caveats: Reportedly, TCR beta sequences accurately predicted HLA-A and HLA-B alleles in most subjects. In vitro, a few CMV-associated chains proved specific for CMV antigens.

Healthy bone marrow donors supplied every sample. Input material: PBMCs. The rearrangement links TRBV14 to TRBJ1-5, with no clear D. The sequence derives from a male donor in good health and CMV-seropositive. The CDR3 is CASSQVYRVLNQPRHF. The CDR3 DNA sequence: TGTGCCAGCAGCCAAGTTTACCGGGTTCTAAATCAGCCCCGGCATTTT.